This T cell receptor (beta chain) was recovered during a study of Tregs in tolerant kidney transplant recipients. CD4+CD25+CD127- Tregs, CD4+CD25- non-Tregs, CD4 and CD8 cells were sorted. Between the trimmed V and J ends, which lost 6 bases and 0 bases, there was a span of 12 bases. CDR3 length equals 14 residues. Germline V gene sequence: CDR1 SNHLY, CDR2 FYNNEI. Only a few counts were recorded for this clone. Its matching antigen is unknown. Only in-frame clones appear in the TCRdb table, and some are missing; sequencing was by immunoSEQ multiplex PCR. Of tens of thousands of clones in the sample, approximately 94% were seen once. Regarding the study as a whole: Donor-specific Treg expansion exceeded global Treg expansion in tolerant patients, suggesting antigen drive.

The gene calls are TRBV2 and TRBJ2-7; possible D gene TRBD1, 5 bases. The receptor comes from a human donor who received a combined kidney and bone marrow transplant. Sequences were derived from CD4+ T cells from blood, sampled before the transplant. The CDR3 region has the DNA TGTGCCAGCAGGGACGGTCAGGGCTCCTACGAGCAGTACTTC. Encoded protein: CASRDGQGSYEQYF.